This TCR beta chain was obtained from a study of technical replicates of blood from several donors. TCRdb keeps only in-frame clones here, not all; method: immunoSEQ multiplex PCR. The table records 80,000 to 95,000 clones, about 93% of them present only once. This receptor was identified in a human donor in good health. The sequencing input was T cells isolated from PBMCs.

The CDR3 reads CASRPDRYNQPQHF. CDR3 DNA sequence: TGTGCCAGCCGCCCGGACAGGTACAATCAGCCCCAGCATTTT. The chain carries TRBV6-1 and TRBJ1-5, with TRBD1 matching 7 bases. Germline loops: CDR1 MNHNS, CDR2 SASEGT. With V trimmed by 8 bases and J by 3 bases, 7 bases remained unmatched. This CDR3 comprises 14 residues.